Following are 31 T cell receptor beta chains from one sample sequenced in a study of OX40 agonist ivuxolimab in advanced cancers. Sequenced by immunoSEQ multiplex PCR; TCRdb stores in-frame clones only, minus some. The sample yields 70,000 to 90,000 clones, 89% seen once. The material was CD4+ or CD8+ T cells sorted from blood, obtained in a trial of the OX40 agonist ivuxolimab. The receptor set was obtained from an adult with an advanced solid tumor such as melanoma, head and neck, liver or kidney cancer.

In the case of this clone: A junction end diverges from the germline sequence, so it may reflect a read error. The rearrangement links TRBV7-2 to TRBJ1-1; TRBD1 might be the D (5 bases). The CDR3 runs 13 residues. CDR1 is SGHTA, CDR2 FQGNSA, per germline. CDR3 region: CASSSRRDSEPGF. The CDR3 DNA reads TGTGCCAGCAGCTCTCGGCGAGACAGCGAGCCTGGCTTT.

CDR3 region: CASSPVSAVTDTQYF. The CDR3 nucleotides read TGTGCCAGCTCACCAGTATCTGCGGTCACAGATACGCAGTATTTT. The J gene is TRBJ2-3, the V gene TRBV18; no firm D call. Per germline, CDR1 KGHSH and CDR2 LQKENI. The V gene lost 2 bases and the J gene lost 2 bases, with 11 bases spanning the gap. The CDR3 extends over 15 amino acids.

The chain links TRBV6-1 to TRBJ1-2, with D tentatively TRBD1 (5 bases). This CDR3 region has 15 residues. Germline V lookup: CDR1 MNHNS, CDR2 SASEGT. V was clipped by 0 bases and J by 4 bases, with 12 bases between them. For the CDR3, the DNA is TGTGCCAGCAGTGAAGCAAGGGTGGGGGGCTATGGCTACACCTTC. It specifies CASSEARVGGYGYTF.

DNA of the CDR3: TGTGCCAGCAGTTACTCGAGACAGGCCTACGAGCAGTACTTC. Its protein product is CASSYSRQAYEQYF. The J gene is TRBJ2-7, the V gene TRBV6-5; D may be TRBD1 (6 bases). Germline V gives CDR1 MNHEY, CDR2 SVGAGI. Trimming took 0 bases from V and 2 from J, leaving 8 bases between them. This CDR3 spans 14 amino acids.

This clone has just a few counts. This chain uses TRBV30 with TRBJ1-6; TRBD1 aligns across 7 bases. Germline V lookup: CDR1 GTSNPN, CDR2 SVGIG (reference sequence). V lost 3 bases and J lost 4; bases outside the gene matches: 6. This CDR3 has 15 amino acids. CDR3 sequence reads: CAWRGTAEYNSPLHF. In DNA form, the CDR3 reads TGTGCCTGGAGGGGGACAGCGGAATATAATTCACCCCTCCACTTT.

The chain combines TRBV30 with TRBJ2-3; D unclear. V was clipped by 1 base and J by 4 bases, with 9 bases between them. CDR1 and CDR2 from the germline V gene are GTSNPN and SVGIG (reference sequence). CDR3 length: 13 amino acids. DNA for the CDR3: TGTGCCTGGAGTGAGACCCCCCCAGATACGCAGTATTTT. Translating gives CAWSETPPDTQYF. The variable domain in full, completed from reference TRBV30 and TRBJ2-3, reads SQTIHQWPATLVQPVGSPLSLECTVEGTSNPNLYWYRQAAGRGLQLLFYSVGIGQISSEVPQNLSASRPQDRQFILSSKKLLLSDSGFYLCAWSETPPDTQYFGPGTRLTVL.

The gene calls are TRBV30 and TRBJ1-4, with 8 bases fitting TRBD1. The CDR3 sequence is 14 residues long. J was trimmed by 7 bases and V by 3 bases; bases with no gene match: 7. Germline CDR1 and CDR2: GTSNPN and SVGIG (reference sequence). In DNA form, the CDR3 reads TGTGCCTGGAGAAGACAGGGGTTAAGTGAAAAACTGTTTTTT. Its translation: CAWRRQGLSEKLFF.

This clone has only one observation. The CDR3 DNA reads as TGTGCCATCAGTGAGAGGAGGGACGGTGGTAACACCATATATTTT. As protein: CAISERRDGGNTIYF. J is TRBJ1-3 and V is TRBV10-3, with a possible D match to TRBD1 (5 bases). This CDR3 comprises 15 residues. Trimming removed 2 bases at V and 7 bases at J, with 15 bases between. CDR1 is ENHRY and CDR2 is SYGVKD in the germline V gene.

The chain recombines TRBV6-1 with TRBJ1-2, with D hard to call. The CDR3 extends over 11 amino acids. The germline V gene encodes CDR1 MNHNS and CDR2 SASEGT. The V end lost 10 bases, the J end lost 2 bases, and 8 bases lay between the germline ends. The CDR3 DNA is TGTGCCACGTTTTTCAACTATGGCTACACCTTC. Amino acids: CATFFNYGYTF.

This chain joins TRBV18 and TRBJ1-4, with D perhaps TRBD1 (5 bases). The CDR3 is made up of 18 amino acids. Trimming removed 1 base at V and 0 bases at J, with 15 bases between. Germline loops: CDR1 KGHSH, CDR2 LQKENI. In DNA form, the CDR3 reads TGTGCCAGCTCACCACGACAGTCGGGGAGCGCAACTAATGAAAAACTGTTTTTT. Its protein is CASSPRQSGSATNEKLFF.

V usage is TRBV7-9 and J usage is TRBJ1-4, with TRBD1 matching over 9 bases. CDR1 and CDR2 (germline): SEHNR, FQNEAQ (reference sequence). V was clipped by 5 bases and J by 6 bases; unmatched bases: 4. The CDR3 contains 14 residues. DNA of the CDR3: TGTGCCAGCAGCCTACAGGGGGCGTATGAAAAACTGTTTTTT. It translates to CASSLQGAYEKLFF. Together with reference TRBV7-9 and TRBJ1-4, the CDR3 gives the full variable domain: DTGVSQNPRHKITKRGQNVTFRCDPISEHNRLYWYRQTLGQGPEFLTYFQNEAQLEKSRLLSDRFSAERPKGSFSTLEIQRTEQGDSAMYLCASSLQGAYEKLFFGSGTQLSVL.

CDR3 region: CASSFGNEQFF. Here the CDR3 DNA reads TGTGCCAGCAGCTTTGGCAATGAGCAGTTCTTC. The J gene is TRBJ2-1, the V gene TRBV7-6; D remains ambiguous. V lost 3 bases to trimming and J lost 6 bases, with 3 bases between them. This CDR3 is 11 amino acids long. Germline V lookup: CDR1 SGHVS, CDR2 FNYEAQ.

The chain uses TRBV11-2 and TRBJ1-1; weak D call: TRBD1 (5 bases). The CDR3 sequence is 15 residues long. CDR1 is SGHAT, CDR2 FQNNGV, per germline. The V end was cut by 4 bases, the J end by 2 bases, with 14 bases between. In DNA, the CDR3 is TGTGCCAGCAGCTCAGGGCCAAACTATAACACTGAAGCTTTCTTT. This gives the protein CASSSGPNYNTEAFF.

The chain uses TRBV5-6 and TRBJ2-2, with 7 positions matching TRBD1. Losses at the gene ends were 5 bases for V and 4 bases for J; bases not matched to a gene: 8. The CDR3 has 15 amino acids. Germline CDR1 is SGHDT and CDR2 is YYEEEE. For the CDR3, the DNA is TGTGCCAGCAGGGAACAGGGGCGAGGCACCGGGGAGCTGTTTTTT. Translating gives CASREQGRGTGELFF.

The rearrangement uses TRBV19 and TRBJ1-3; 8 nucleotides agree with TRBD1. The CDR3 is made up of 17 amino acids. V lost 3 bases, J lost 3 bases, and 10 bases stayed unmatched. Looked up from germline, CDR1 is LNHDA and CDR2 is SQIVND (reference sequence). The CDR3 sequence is CASSIGGRGLSGNTIYF. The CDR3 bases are TGTGCCAGTAGTATCGGTGGCAGGGGGCTGAGTGGAAACACCATATATTTT. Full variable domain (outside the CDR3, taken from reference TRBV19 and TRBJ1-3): DGGITQSPKYLFRKEGQNVTLSCEQNLNHDAMYWYRQDPGQGLRLIYYSQIVNDFQKGDIAEGYSVSREKKESFPLTVTSAQKNPTAFYLCASSIGGRGLSGNTIYFGEGSWLTVV.

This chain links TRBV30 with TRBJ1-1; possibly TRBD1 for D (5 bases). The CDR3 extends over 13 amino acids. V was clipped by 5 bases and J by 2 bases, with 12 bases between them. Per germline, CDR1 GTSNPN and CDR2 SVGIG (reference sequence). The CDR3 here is CAWGTGPNTEAFF. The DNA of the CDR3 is TGTGCCTGGGGGACCGGCCCAAACACTGAAGCTTTCTTT. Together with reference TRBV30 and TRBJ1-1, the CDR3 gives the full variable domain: SQTIHQWPATLVQPVGSPLSLECTVEGTSNPNLYWYRQAAGRGLQLLFYSVGIGQISSEVPQNLSASRPQDRQFILSSKKLLLSDSGFYLCAWGTGPNTEAFFGQGTRLTVV.

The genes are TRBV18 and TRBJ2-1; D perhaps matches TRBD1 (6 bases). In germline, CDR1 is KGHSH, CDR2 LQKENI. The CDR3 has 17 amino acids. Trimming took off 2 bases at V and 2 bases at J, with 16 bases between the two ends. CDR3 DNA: TGTGCCAGCTCACCATTTCAATCCGGGACAACCTACAATGAGCAGTTCTTC. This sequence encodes CASSPFQSGTTYNEQFF.

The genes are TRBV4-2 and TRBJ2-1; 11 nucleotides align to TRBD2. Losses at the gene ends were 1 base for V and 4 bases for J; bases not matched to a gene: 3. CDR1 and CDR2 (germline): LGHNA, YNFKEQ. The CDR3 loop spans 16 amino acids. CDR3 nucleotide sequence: TGTGCCAGCAGCCAAGGAGGGACTAGCGGTTACAATGAGCAGTTCTTC. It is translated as CASSQGGTSGYNEQFF.

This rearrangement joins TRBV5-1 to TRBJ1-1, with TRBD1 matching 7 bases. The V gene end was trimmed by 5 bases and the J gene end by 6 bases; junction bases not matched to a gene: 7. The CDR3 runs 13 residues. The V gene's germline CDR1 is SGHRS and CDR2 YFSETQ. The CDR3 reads CASSTTGEAEAFF. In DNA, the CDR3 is TGCGCCAGCAGTACAACAGGGGAGGCTGAAGCTTTCTTT.

The CDR3 here is CASRTDREDYGYTF. The CDR3 DNA reads as TGTGCCAGTAGAACGGACAGGGAGGACTATGGCTACACCTTC. The genes are TRBV19 and TRBJ1-2; 8 positions match TRBD1. The ends lost 6 bases at V and 3 bases at J; junction bases unmatched: 6. This CDR3 comprises 14 residues. Per germline, CDR1 LNHDA and CDR2 SQIVND (reference sequence).

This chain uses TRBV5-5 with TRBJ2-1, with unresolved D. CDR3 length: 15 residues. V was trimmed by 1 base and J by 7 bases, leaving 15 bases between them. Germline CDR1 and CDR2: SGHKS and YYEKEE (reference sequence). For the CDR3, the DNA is TGTGCCAGCAGCTTGTTTCCGGAACCTCGTAATGAGCAGTTCTTC. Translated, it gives CASSLFPEPRNEQFF.

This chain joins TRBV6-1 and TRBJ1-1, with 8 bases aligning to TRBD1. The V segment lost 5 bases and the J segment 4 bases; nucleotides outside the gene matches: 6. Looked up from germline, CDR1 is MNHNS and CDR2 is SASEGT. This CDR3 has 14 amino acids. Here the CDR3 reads CASSLQGEGTEAFF. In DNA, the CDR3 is TGTGCCAGCAGTTTACAGGGGGAGGGCACTGAAGCTTTCTTT.

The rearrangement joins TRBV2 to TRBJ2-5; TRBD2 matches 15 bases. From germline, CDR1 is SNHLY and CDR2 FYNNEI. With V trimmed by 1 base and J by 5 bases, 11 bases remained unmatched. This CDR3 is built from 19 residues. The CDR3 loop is CASSEGTSGRDSVWETQYF. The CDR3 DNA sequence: TGTGCCAGCAGTGAAGGGACTAGCGGGAGGGATTCGGTATGGGAGACCCAGTACTTC.

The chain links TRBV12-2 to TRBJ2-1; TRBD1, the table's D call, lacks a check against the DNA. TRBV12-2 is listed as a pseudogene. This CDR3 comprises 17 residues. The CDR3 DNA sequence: TGTGCAAGTCGCTTAGTCGACAGGCCAAGCTCCTACAATGAGCAGTTCTTC. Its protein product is CASRLVDRPSSYNEQFF.

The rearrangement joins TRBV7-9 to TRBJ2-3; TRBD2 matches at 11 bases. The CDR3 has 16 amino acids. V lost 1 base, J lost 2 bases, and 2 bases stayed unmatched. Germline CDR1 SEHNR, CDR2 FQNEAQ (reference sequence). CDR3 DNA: TGTGCCAGCAGCTTAGGACTAGCGGGAAACACAGATACGCAGTATTTT. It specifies CASSLGLAGNTDTQYF. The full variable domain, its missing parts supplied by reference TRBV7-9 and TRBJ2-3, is DTGVSQNPRHKITKRGQNVTFRCDPISEHNRLYWYRQTLGQGPEFLTYFQNEAQLEKSRLLSDRFSAERPKGSFSTLEIQRTEQGDSAMYLCASSLGLAGNTDTQYFGPGTRLTVL.

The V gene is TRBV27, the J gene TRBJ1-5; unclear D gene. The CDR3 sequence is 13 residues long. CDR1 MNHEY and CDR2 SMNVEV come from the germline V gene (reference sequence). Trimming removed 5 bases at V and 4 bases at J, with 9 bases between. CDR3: CASSAGRNQPQHF. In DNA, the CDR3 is TGTGCCAGCAGTGCAGGACGGAATCAGCCCCAGCATTTT.

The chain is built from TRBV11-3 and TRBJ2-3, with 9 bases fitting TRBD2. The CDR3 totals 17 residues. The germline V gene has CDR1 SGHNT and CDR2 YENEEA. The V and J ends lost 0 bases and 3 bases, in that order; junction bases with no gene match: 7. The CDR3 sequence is CASSLDLGSGRTDTQYF. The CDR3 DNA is TGTGCCAGCAGCTTAGATCTTGGTAGCGGGAGAACAGATACGCAGTATTTT.

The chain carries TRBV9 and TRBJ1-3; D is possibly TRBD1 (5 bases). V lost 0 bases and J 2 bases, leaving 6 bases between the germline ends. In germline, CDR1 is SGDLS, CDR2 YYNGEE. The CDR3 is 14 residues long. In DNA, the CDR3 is TGTGCCAGCAGCGTAGCAGGGACTGGAAACACCATATATTTT. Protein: CASSVAGTGNTIYF. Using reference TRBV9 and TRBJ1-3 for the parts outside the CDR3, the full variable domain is DSGVTQTPKHLITATGQRVTLRCSPRSGDLSVYWYQQSLDQGLQFLIQYYNGEERAKGNILERFSAQQFPDLHSELNLSSLELGDSALYFCASSVAGTGNTIYFGEGSWLTVV.

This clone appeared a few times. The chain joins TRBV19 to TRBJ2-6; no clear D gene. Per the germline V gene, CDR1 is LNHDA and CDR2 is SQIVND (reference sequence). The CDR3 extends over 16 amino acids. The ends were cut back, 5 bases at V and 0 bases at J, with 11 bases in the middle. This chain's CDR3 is CASSLTRSSGANVLTF. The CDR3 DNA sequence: TGTGCCAGTAGTCTGACAAGAAGCTCTGGGGCCAACGTCCTGACTTTC. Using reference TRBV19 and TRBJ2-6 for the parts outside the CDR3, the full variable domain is DGGITQSPKYLFRKEGQNVTLSCEQNLNHDAMYWYRQDPGQGLRLIYYSQIVNDFQKGDIAEGYSVSREKKESFPLTVTSAQKNPTAFYLCASSLTRSSGANVLTFGAGSRLTVL.

CDR3 region: CASSYTNRGQTDTQYF. DNA for the CDR3: TGTGCCAGCAGTTACACCAACAGGGGGCAAACAGATACGCAGTATTTT. The gene calls are TRBV6-5 and TRBJ2-3, with 9 bases identical to TRBD1. Germline assignment: CDR1 MNHEY and CDR2 SVGAGI. Trimming at V came to 2 bases and at J to 3 bases, leaving 6 bases not matched to a gene. This CDR3 is 16 amino acids long.

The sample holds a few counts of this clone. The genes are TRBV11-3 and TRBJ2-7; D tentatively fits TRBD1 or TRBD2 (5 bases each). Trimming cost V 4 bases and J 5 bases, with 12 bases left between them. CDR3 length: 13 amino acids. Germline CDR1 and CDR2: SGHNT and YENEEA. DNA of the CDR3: TGTGCCAGCAGCTCAGGGAGTATCCACGAGCAGTACTTC. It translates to CASSSGSIHEQYF. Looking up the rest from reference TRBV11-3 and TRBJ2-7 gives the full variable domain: EAGVVQSPRYKIIEKKQPVAFWCNPISGHNTLYWYLQNLGQGPELLIRYENEEAVDDSQLPKDRFSAERLKGVDSTLKIQPAELGDSAVYLCASSSGSIHEQYFGPGTRLTVT.